What follows describes a single T cell receptor beta chain. What it binds is unknown. The sample is drawn from a study of blood T cells in healthy people across ages. Study-level results: The donors' CMV status was not determined, possibly confounding changes in expanded clonotypes.

It was with a sample-barcoded 5' primer and a J-beta primer mix that a second PCR of roughly 7 to 12 cycles was run. Through a template-switch adaptor with 12 random nucleotides, each cDNA molecule received a tag. TCRdb itself ran the 5' RACE reads through MiXCR, one entry per CDR3 protein. The table has around 500,000 distinct CDR3 sequences, about 45% seen once; the top ten hold 20% to 25%. Germline V CDR1 and CDR2: DFQATT, SNEGSKA (reference sequence). The CDR3 sequence is 16 residues long. V lost 5 bases, J lost 0 bases, and 17 bases lay in between. Sample: blood. The V gene is TRBV20-1, the J gene TRBJ2-1; the D is unclear. The clonotype was recovered from an elderly man in good health. The CDR3 region has the DNA TGCAGTGCTTCTGACCCGTACCGTAGCTCCTACAATGAGCAGTTCTTC. It translates to CSASDPYRSSYNEQFF.